This record looks at one TCR beta chain sequence and its context. The antigen remains undetermined. This sample was taken from a study of T cells in pancreatic ductal adenocarcinoma. The germline V gene has CDR1 LNHNV and CDR2 YYDKDF (reference sequence). The CDR3 sequence is 16 residues long. Between the trimmed V and J ends, which lost 3 bases and 3 bases, there was a span of 14 bases. Points from the study as a whole: Enrichment of CD45RO+ effector over naive T cells in tumors may bias clonality. The resected pancreatic cancer cohort was biased toward the minority with early-stage disease. Blood had more productive templates and 6 to 9-fold more unique clonotypes than tumor.

Surgery without prior neoadjuvant therapy was the treatment of the selected pancreatic ductal adenocarcinoma patients. Assay: immunoSEQ multiplex PCR; the TCRdb copy retains only in-frame clones and omits some. The sample contains around 4,600 clones, 68% of which appear only once. This TCR derives from a human donor with pancreatic ductal adenocarcinoma. The chain recombines TRBV15 with TRBJ1-4; D perhaps matches TRBD1 (5 bases). Sequences were obtained from pancreatic tumor tissue. CDR3 loop: CATSRGGLRANEKLFF. The CDR3 DNA sequence: TGTGCCACCAGCAGGGGGGGGTTAAGGGCTAATGAAAAACTGTTTTTT.